Below, one T cell receptor beta chain is given with its context. The cohort comprised adults aged roughly 18 to 95 years residing in about 25 US areas. Using immunoSEQ multiplex PCR, the repertoire was profiled, and TCRdb retains in-frame clones only, with some absent. The table includes roughly 150,000 clones, 80% to 90% detected once. This specimen comes from a study of blood T cell repertoires in COVID-19. Across the study: The United States, Italy and Spain provided the acute and convalescent COVID-19 samples. Sources were T cells, B-cell-depleted T cells, or PBMCs; the material itself was cDNA or gDNA.

The V gene's germline CDR1 is MGHRA and CDR2 YSYEKL. There are 14 residues in the CDR3. Trimming took off 0 bases at V and 9 bases at J, with 15 bases between the two ends. The chain uses TRBV4-1 and TRBJ2-7; D is uncertain. Sequenced input: PBMCs or T cells enriched from blood (not recorded which). This receptor was obtained from a man between 45 and 60 years old who had recovered from COVID-19. CDR3 DNA: TGCGCCAGCAGCCAAGATACACCGACGGGTGGGCAGTACTTC. It is translated as CASSQDTPTGGQYF.